This T cell receptor beta chain was sequenced during a study of blood T cells in healthy people across ages. V was pared by 3 bases and J by 0 bases, with 10 bases between. Looked up from germline, CDR1 is SGHRS and CDR2 is YFSETQ. The CDR3 loop spans 16 amino acids. PCR was performed a second time for about 7 to 11 cycles using a sample-barcoded 5' primer and a J-beta primer mix. TCRdb reprocessed the 5' RACE reads with MiXCR, giving one entry per CDR3 protein. The sample yields over 600,000 distinct CDR3 sequences, around three fifths seen once. The chain uses TRBV5-1 and TRBJ2-6, with no clear D. This sequence was found in a man aged 35-49 years in good health. The sequencing input was blood. As DNA, the CDR3 is TGCGCCAGCAGCTCCGCTACGGACTCTGGGGCCAACGTCCTGACTTTC. This gives the protein CASSSATDSGANVLTF.